This T cell receptor (beta chain) derives from a study of cytomegalovirus exposure and HLA in healthy donors. On the study more broadly: An analysis done earlier identified 100 million to 140 million unique TCR beta sequences from about 180 million T cells. Findings of the study overall: Reports described diagnosis of cytomegalovirus status by the classifier as highly specific and sensitive. In a later analysis, TCR association rates varied by HLA locus: DRB1 most, HLA-C fewest. The dataset shows that most TCR sequences were rare, while some public TCRs occurred in many donors.

The CDR3 loop spans 14 amino acids. Germline V lookup: CDR1 LNHDA, CDR2 SQIVND (reference sequence). V was pared by 5 bases and J by 5 bases, with 12 bases between. This PCR relied on a set of 60 Vbeta primers and 13 Jbeta primers. Data came from immunoSEQ multiplex PCR; TCRdb stores just in-frame clones and leaves some out. The data hold about 57,000 clones, with 75% to 85% observed a single time. In this sample, this clone turned up a few times. The antigen is unknown. The J gene is TRBJ2-2, the V gene TRBV19; TRBD1 might be the D (6 bases). This sequence was found in a man aged 25-45 years in good health and CMV-seronegative. The sequencing sample was made of PBMCs. CDR3 DNA: TGTGCCAGTAGTCAGCAGGGGTGGACCGGGGAGCTGTTTTTT. The encoded protein is CASSQQGWTGELFF.